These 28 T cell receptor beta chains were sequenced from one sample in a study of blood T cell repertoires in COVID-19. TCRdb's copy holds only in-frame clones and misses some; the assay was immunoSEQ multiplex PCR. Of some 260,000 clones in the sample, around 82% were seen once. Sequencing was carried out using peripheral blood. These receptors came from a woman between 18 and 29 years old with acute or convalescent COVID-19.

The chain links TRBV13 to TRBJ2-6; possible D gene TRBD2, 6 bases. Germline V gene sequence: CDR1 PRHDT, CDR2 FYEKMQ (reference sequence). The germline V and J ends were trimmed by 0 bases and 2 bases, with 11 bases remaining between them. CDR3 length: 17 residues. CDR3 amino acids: CASSLGYSGAGANVLTF. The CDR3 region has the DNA TGTGCCAGCAGCTTAGGGTACTCGGGGGCTGGGGCCAACGTCCTGACTTTC.

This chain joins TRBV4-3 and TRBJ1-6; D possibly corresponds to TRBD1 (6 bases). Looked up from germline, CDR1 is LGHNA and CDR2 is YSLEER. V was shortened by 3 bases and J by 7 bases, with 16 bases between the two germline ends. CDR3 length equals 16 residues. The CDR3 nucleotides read TGCGCCAGCAGCCAGCAACCGGGACAAGCAAATTCACCCCTCCACTTT. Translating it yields CASSQQPGQANSPLHF.

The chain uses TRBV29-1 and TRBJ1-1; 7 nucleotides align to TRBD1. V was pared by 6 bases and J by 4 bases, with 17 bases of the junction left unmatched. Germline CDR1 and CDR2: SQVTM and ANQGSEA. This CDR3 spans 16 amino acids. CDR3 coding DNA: TGCAGCGTCGGTCGGACAGGCTGGGGTCTGAGCACTGAAGCTTTCTTT. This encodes CSVGRTGWGLSTEAFF. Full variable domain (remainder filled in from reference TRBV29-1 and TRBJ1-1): SAVISQKPSRDICQRGTSLTIQCQVDSQVTMMFWYRQQPGQSLTLIATANQGSEATYESGFVIDKFPISRPNLTFSTLTVSNMSPEDSSIYLCSVGRTGWGLSTEAFFGQGTRLTVV.

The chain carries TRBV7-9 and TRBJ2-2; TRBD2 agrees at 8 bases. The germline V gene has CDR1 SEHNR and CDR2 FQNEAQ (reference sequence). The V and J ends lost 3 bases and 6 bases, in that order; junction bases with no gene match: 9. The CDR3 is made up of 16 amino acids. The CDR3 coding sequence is TGTGCCAGCAGCTTCCCGGGACTAGTTTTGGCCGGGGAGCTGTTTTTT. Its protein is CASSFPGLVLAGELFF.

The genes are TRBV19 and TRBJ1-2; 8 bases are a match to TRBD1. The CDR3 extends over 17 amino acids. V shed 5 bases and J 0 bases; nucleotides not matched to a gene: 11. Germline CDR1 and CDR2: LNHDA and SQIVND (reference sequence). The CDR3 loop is CASSPRGQGHSNYGYTF. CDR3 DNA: TGTGCCAGTAGTCCGCGTGGACAGGGCCATTCTAACTATGGCTACACCTTC.

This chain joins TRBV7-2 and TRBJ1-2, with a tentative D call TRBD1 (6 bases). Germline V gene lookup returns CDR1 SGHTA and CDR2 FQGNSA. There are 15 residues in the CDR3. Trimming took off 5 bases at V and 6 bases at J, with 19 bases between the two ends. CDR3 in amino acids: CASSTTSQGWDGYTF. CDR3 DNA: TGTGCCAGCAGCACAACGTCCCAGGGGTGGGATGGCTACACCTTC.

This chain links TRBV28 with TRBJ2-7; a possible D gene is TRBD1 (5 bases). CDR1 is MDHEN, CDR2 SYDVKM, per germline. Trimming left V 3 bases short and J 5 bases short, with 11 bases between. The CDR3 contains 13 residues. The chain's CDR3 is CASSFLQGNEQYF. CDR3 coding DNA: TGTGCCAGCAGTTTTTTGCAGGGTAACGAGCAGTACTTC.

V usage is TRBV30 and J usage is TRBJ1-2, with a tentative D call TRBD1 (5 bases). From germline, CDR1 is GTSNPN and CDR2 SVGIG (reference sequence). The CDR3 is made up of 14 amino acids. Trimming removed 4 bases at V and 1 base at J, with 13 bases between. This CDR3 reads CAWTSKRGNYGYTF. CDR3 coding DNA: TGTGCCTGGACTTCCAAAAGGGGTAACTATGGCTACACCTTC.

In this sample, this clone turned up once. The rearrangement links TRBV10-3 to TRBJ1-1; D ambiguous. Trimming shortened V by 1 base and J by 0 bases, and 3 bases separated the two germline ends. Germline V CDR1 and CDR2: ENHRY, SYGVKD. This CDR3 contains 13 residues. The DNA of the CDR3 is TGTGCCATCAGTGAGTTAATGAACACTGAAGCTTTCTTT. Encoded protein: CAISELMNTEAFF.

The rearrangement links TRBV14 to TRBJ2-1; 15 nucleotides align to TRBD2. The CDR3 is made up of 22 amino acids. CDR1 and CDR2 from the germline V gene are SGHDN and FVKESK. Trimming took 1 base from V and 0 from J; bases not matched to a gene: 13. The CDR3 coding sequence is TGTGCCAGCAGCCAAGGGTTAGGGACTAGCGGGAGGACCCTACACTCCTACAATGAGCAGTTCTTC. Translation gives CASSQGLGTSGRTLHSYNEQFF.

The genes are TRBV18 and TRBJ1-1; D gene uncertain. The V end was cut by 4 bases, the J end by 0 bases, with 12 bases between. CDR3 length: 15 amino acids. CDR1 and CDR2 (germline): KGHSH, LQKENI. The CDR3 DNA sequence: TGTGCCAGCTCACTCGCCGAACAGTTGAACACTGAAGCTTTCTTT. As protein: CASSLAEQLNTEAFF.

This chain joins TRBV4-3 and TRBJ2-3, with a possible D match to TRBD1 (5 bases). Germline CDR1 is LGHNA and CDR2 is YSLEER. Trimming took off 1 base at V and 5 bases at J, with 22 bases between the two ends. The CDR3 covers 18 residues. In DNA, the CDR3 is TGCGCCAGCAGCCAAGTCGTTAGGGGTCGAACAATTCGAGATACGCAGTATTTT. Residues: CASSQVVRGRTIRDTQYF.

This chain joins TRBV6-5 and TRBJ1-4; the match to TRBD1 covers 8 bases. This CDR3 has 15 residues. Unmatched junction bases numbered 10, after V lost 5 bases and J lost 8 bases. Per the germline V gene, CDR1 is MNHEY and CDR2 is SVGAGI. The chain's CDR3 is CASSPKRDRGEKLFF. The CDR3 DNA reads TGTGCCAGCAGTCCTAAGCGAGACAGGGGCGAAAAACTGTTTTTT.

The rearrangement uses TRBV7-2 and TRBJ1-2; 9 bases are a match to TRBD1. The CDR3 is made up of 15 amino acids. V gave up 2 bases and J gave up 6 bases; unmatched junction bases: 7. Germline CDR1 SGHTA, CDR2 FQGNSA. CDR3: CASSLTGGASDGYTF. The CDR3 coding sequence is TGTGCCAGCAGCTTAACAGGGGGCGCAAGCGATGGCTACACCTTC.

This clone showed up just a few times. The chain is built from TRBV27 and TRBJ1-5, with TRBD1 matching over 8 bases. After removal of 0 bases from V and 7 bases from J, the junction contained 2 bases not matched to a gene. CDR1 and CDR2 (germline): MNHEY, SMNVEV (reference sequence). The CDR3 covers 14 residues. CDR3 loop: CASSLSQGAQPQHF. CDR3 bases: TGTGCCAGCAGTTTATCTCAGGGGGCACAGCCCCAGCATTTT.

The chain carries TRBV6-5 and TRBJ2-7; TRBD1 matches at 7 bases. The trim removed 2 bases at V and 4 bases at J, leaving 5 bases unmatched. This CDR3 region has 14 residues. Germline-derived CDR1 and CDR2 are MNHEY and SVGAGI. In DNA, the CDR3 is TGTGCCAGCAGTTACGCCAACAGGGGATACGAGCAGTACTTC. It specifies CASSYANRGYEQYF.

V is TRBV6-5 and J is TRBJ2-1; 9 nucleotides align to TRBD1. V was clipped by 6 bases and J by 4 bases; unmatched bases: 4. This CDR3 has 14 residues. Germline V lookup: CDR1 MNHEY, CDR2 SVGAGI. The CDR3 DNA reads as TGTGCCAGCAGCCCCGGGACAGGGTACAATGAGCAGTTCTTC. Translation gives CASSPGTGYNEQFF.

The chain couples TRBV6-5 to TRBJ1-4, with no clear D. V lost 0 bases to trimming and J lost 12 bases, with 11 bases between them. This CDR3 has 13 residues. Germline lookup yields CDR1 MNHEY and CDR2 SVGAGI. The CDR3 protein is CASSYSKVQELFF. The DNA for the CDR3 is TGTGCCAGCAGTTACTCGAAGGTCCAGGAACTGTTTTTT.

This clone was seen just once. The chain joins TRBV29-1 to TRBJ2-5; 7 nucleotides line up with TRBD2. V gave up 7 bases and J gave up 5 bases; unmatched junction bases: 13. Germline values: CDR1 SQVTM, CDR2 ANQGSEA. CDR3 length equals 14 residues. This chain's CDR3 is CSARMGLPKETQYF. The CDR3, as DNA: TGCAGCGCGAGAATGGGACTACCCAAGGAGACCCAGTACTTC.

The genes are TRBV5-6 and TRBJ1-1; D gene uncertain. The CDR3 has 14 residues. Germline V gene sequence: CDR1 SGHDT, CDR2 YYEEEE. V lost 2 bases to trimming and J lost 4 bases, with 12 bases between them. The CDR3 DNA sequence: TGTGCCAGCAGCTTCAGCCCCTCGGGCACTGAAGCTTTCTTT. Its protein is CASSFSPSGTEAFF. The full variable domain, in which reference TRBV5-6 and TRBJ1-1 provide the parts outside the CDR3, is DAGVTQSPTHLIKTRGQQVTLRCSPKSGHDTVSWYQQALGQGPQFIFQYYEEEERQRGNFPDRFSGHQFPNYSSELNVNALLLGDSALYLCASSFSPSGTEAFFGQGTRLTVV.

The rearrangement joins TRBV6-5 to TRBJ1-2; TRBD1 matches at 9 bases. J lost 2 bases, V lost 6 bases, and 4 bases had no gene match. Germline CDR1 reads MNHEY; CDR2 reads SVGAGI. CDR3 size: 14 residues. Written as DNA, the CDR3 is TGTGCCAGCAGAGAGACAGGGGGAAACTATGGCTACACCTTC. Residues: CASRETGGNYGYTF.

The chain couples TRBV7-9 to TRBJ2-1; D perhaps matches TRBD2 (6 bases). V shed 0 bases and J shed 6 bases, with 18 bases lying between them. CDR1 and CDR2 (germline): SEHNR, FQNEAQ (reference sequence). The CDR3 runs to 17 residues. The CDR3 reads CASSLAGLGGRSNEQFF. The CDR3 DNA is TGTGCCAGCAGCTTAGCGGGCCTGGGGGGAAGAAGCAATGAGCAGTTCTTC.

The CDR3 region has the DNA TGTGCCACCAGCAGAGTGCCAGGCGGGACAGATACGCAGTATTTT. Residues: CATSRVPGGTDTQYF. J is TRBJ2-3 and V is TRBV15; D might be TRBD2 (5 bases). Trimming left V 1 base short and J 3 bases short, with 11 bases between. CDR3 length: 15 residues. Germline V lookup: CDR1 LNHNV, CDR2 YYDKDF (reference sequence). The full variable domain, rest sourced from reference TRBV15 and TRBJ2-3, is DAMVIQNPRYQVTQFGKPVTLSCSQTLNHNVMYWYQQKSSQAPKLLFHYYDKDFNNEADTPDNFQSRRPNTSFCFLDIRSPGLGDTAMYLCATSRVPGGTDTQYFGPGTRLTVL.

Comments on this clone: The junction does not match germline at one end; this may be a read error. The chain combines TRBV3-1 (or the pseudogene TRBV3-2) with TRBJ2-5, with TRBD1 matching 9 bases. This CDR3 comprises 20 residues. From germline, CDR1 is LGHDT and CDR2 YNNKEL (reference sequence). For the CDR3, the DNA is TGTGCCACCAGCAAAGACTCGGGACAGGGAACCCCCTATATCCAAGAGACCCAGTACTTC. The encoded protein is CATSKDSGQGTPYIQETQYF.

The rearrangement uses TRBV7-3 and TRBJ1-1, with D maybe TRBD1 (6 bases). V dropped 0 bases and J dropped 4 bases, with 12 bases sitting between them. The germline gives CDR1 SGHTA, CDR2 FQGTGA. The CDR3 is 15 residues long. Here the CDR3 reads CASSLTGLGGTEAFF. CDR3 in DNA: TGTGCCAGCAGCTTAACGGGTTTAGGGGGCACTGAAGCTTTCTTT.

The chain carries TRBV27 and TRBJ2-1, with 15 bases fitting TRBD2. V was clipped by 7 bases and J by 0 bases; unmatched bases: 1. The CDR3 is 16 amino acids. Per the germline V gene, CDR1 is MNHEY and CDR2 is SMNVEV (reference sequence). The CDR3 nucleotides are TGTGCCAGCAAGGGACTAGCGGGAGGCTCCTACAATGAGCAGTTCTTC. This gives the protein CASKGLAGGSYNEQFF.

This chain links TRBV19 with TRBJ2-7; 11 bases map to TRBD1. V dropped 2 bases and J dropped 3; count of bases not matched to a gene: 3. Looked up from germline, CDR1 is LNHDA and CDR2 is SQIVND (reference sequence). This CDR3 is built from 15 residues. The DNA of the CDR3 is TGTGCCAGTAGTATATGGGGACAGGGGGGCTACGAGCAGTACTTC. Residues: CASSIWGQGGYEQYF.

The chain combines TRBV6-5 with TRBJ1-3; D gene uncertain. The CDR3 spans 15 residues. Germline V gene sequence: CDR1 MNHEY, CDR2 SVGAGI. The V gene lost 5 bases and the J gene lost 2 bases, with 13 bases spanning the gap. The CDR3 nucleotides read TGTGCCAGCAGTACCCCCTACGCACCTGGAAACACCATATATTTT. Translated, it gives CASSTPYAPGNTIYF.